The following is a T cell receptor (beta chain) sequence with its context. Its antigen is currently unknown. Germline V lookup: CDR1 MDHEN, CDR2 SYDVKM. CDR3 length equals 15 residues. Trimming stripped 6 bases from V and 2 bases from J, with 14 bases between. This record comes from a study of PD-1 blockade in mismatch repair-deficient tumors. Study in general: All were previously treated, progressing patients with eleven to twelve mismatch repair-deficient cancer types.

Time point in this sample: roughly 10-day in vitro stimulation with candidate neoantigen peptide 3. TCR sequencing covered a few patients who responded to pembrolizumab. Clone fold changes were calculated against an identical culture without peptide. Produced via immunoSEQ multiplex PCR; TCRdb's table is partial and in-frame only. The sample comprises fewer than 13,000 clones, under 95% of which are singletons, and approximately 9.8% rests with the top ten. The TCR originated in an adult with mismatch repair-deficient cancer. The J gene is TRBJ1-5, the V gene TRBV28; possible D gene TRBD1, 5 bases. Sequences were derived from cells cultured in vitro, sampled from a patient treated with pembrolizumab. For the CDR3, the DNA is TGTGCCAGCAGCCTTACCGGGACCCGCAATCAGCCCCAGCATTTT. Its protein is CASSLTGTRNQPQHF. Based on the CDR3 plus reference TRBV28 and TRBJ1-5, the full variable domain is DVKVTQSSRYLVKRTGEKVFLECVQDMDHENMFWYRQDPGLGLRLIYFSYDVKMKEKGDIPEGYSVSREKKERFSLILESASTNQTSMYLCASSLTGTRNQPQHFGDGTRLSIL.